Below are 26 T cell receptor beta chains sequenced from a single sample in a study of long-term antiretroviral therapy in people with HIV. The authors ran the immunoSEQ assay, v3.0, at survey level. Clones were read by immunoSEQ multiplex PCR, and TCRdb kept only the in-frame ones, dropping some. Of around 30,000 clones listed, roughly 85% were seen once; the top ten hold about 4.3%. The sequencing here drew on unsorted PBMCs, taken around 3.3 years after starting antiretroviral therapy. Receptor source: a man younger than 30 with HIV.

CDR3 nucleotide sequence: TGTGCCAGCAGCGCACAGGGGAACTATGGCTACACCTTC. This translates into CASSAQGNYGYTF. V usage is TRBV5-5 and J usage is TRBJ1-2, with TRBD1 matching over 7 bases. The CDR3 covers 13 residues. J was trimmed by 2 bases and V by 4 bases; bases with no gene match: 2. Germline lookup yields CDR1 SGHKS and CDR2 YYEKEE (reference sequence).

The chain uses TRBV10-3 and TRBJ1-1; D gene uncertain. The V gene lost 3 bases and the J gene lost 11 bases, with 19 bases spanning the gap. The CDR3 has 14 residues. The germline CDR1 and CDR2 sequences are ENHRY and SYGVKD. The CDR3 DNA reads TGTGCCATCAGTGAATCCCCCACCTCCCAAGAGGCTTTCTTT. Translating it yields CAISESPTSQEAFF.

This clone was seen a few times. The rearrangement joins TRBV19 to TRBJ2-7, with D possibly matching TRBD1 (5 bases). Germline values: CDR1 LNHDA, CDR2 SQIVND (reference sequence). The V and J ends lost 5 bases and 5 bases respectively, with 10 bases between them. The CDR3 covers 12 residues. For the CDR3, the DNA is TGTGCCAGTAGTGATGGACAAAACGAGCAGTACTTC. This encodes CASSDGQNEQYF. Looking up the rest from reference TRBV19 and TRBJ2-7 gives the full variable domain: DGGITQSPKYLFRKEGQNVTLSCEQNLNHDAMYWYRQDPGQGLRLIYYSQIVNDFQKGDIAEGYSVSREKKESFPLTVTSAQKNPTAFYLCASSDGQNEQYFGPGTRLTVT.

The chain links TRBV18 to TRBJ1-1; D is ambiguous. CDR1 and CDR2 from the germline V gene are KGHSH and LQKENI. Trimming left V 0 bases short and J 3 bases short, with 20 bases between. This CDR3 spans 18 amino acids. The CDR3, as DNA: TGTGCCAGCTCACCACCGATGGGATCTGGGGAGTATCACACTGAAGCTTTCTTT. Translated: CASSPPMGSGEYHTEAFF.

The chain carries TRBV12-5 and TRBJ1-3; D remains unclear. Trimming pared 6 bases from V and 0 bases from J, leaving 9 bases between. Germline V gene sequence: CDR1 LGHNT, CDR2 FRNRAP. The CDR3 has 14 residues. The CDR3 spells CASGSGYSGNTIYF. CDR3 sequence (DNA): TGTGCTAGTGGGTCTGGGTACTCTGGAAACACCATATATTTT.

This clone came up once. The chain joins TRBV27 to TRBJ1-2, with 9 bases fitting TRBD1. The germline V gene has CDR1 MNHEY and CDR2 SMNVEV (reference sequence). The CDR3 loop spans 16 amino acids. V was pared by 6 bases and J by 8 bases, with 16 bases of the junction left unmatched. CDR3 amino acids: CASSPSPLKQGAGYTF. As DNA, the CDR3 is TGTGCCAGCAGCCCCTCCCCCCTCAAACAGGGGGCCGGCTACACCTTC.

The CDR3 nucleotides are TGTGCCAGCAGTGCCGGGACAGGGAGGGGGTATGGCTACACCTTC. It yields the protein CASSAGTGRGYGYTF. The genes are TRBV25-1 and TRBJ1-2; 9 nucleotides match TRBD1. J gave up 5 bases and V 4 bases, and 8 bases lay outside the gene matches. The germline V gene has CDR1 MGHDK and CDR2 SYGVNS. The CDR3 consists of 15 residues.

This chain uses TRBV9 with TRBJ2-7, with 12 bases that match TRBD1. This CDR3 has 14 amino acids. V dropped 3 bases and J dropped 7; count of bases not matched to a gene: 5. Germline V gene sequence: CDR1 SGDLS, CDR2 YYNGEE. The DNA for the CDR3 is TGTGCCAGCAGCGCCCGGGACAGGGGGCTAGAGCAGTACTTC. Translated, it gives CASSARDRGLEQYF.

The V gene is TRBV7-9, the J gene TRBJ1-2, with D tentatively TRBD1 (6 bases). This CDR3 is 15 amino acids long. Germline-derived CDR1 and CDR2 are SEHNR and FQNEAQ (reference sequence). Trimming pared 5 bases from V and 4 bases from J, leaving 17 bases between. CDR3 loop: CASSGGGGALYGYTF. The CDR3 coding sequence is TGTGCCAGCAGCGGAGGGGGAGGGGCACTCTATGGCTACACCTTC.

The chain is built from TRBV7-2 and TRBJ2-5; 9 nucleotides align to TRBD2. The J segment lost 1 base and the V segment lost 2 bases, leaving 8 bases of the junction unmatched. Germline CDR1 and CDR2: SGHTA and FQGNSA. The CDR3 contains 17 residues. CDR3 loop: CASSLLVSGGLQETQYF. DNA for the CDR3: TGTGCCAGCAGCTTATTAGTTAGCGGGGGACTCCAAGAGACCCAGTACTTC.

The chain has TRBV19 and TRBJ2-7, with TRBD1 matching over 10 bases. V shed 0 bases and J 4 bases; nucleotides not matched to a gene: 6. The CDR3 has 16 amino acids. The germline CDR1 and CDR2 sequences are LNHDA and SQIVND (reference sequence). The CDR3 region has the DNA TGTGCCAGTAGTATAGATGAAGCGGACAGGGGGTACGAGCAGTACTTC. It encodes CASSIDEADRGYEQYF.

This clone occurred a few times. V is TRBV6-5 and J is TRBJ1-2; D might be TRBD1 (5 bases). V lost 6 bases and J 4 bases, leaving 9 bases between the germline ends. CDR1 is MNHEY, CDR2 SVGAGI, per germline. The CDR3 totals 12 residues. The DNA for the CDR3 is TGTGCCAGCAGGGGACCTTTCTATGGCTACACCTTC. It specifies CASRGPFYGYTF.

The CDR3 reads CASSSRDRAEQFF. For the CDR3, the DNA is TGTGCCAGCTCATCCCGGGACAGGGCCGAGCAGTTCTTC. The J gene is TRBJ2-1, the V gene TRBV18; 9 bases are a match to TRBD1. Germline V CDR1 and CDR2: KGHSH, LQKENI. The CDR3 loop spans 13 amino acids. J gave up 10 bases and V 5 bases, and 6 bases lay outside the gene matches.

V usage is TRBV27 and J usage is TRBJ2-2; TRBD2 aligns across 10 bases. The CDR3 is 16 amino acids. Germline V gene sequence: CDR1 MNHEY, CDR2 SMNVEV (reference sequence). V trimming: 5 bases; J trimming: 0 bases; junction bases outside the gene matches: 3. The CDR3 region has the DNA TGTGCCAGCAGTATCGGACTAGCGGCGAACACCGGGGAGCTGTTTTTT. It codes for CASSIGLAANTGELFF.

This sequence joins TRBV19 and TRBJ1-2; TRBD1 is a possible D gene (6 bases). CDR1 is LNHDA, CDR2 SQIVND, per germline (reference sequence). The CDR3 is 13 residues long. Deletions cut 8 bases from V and 8 bases from J, with 18 bases between. The CDR3 bases are TGTGCCAGTTCACCGGGGCAGGGGAAGGGCTACACCTTC. Amino acids: CASSPGQGKGYTF.

The chain has TRBV18 and TRBJ1-1, with 8 nucleotides matching TRBD1. The CDR3 extends over 14 amino acids. Trimming cost V 3 bases and J 1 base; bases outside gene matches: 1. Germline V gives CDR1 KGHSH, CDR2 LQKENI. The CDR3 nucleotides read TGTGCCAGCTCACCCAGGGGGCCGAACACTGAAGCTTTCTTT. Translated, it gives CASSPRGPNTEAFF.

The V and J genes are TRBV6-5 and TRBJ1-2; TRBD1 matches at 7 bases. Losses at the gene ends were 7 bases for V and 0 bases for J; bases not matched to a gene: 5. The germline CDR1 and CDR2 sequences are MNHEY and SVGAGI. This CDR3 contains 14 residues. The CDR3 here is CASTLGTANYGYTF. The CDR3 DNA is TGTGCCAGCACTCTAGGGACAGCTAACTATGGCTACACCTTC.

The chain carries TRBV7-9 and TRBJ2-2; 12 bases map to TRBD2. CDR3 length: 14 residues. The germline V gene has CDR1 SEHNR and CDR2 FQNEAQ (reference sequence). V dropped 8 bases and J dropped 4; count of bases not matched to a gene: 2. The CDR3 nucleotides are TGTGCCAGCCCACTAGCGGGGGGCACCGGGGAGCTGTTTTTT. Protein sequence: CASPLAGGTGELFF.

The chain recombines TRBV5-6 with TRBJ1-1, with D possibly matching TRBD1 (5 bases). Trimming took 7 bases from V and 3 from J, leaving 10 bases between them. CDR3 length: 12 residues. The germline CDR1 and CDR2 sequences are SGHDT and YYEEEE. In DNA, the CDR3 is TGTGCCAGCTGGGAGGGGTACACTGAAGCTTTCTTT. Its translation: CASWEGYTEAFF.

The V gene is TRBV28, the J gene TRBJ2-7; TRBD1 agrees at 8 bases. The CDR3 has 17 residues. CDR1 is MDHEN and CDR2 is SYDVKM in the germline V gene. The junction had 15 bases not matched to a gene; V was cut back by 5 bases and J by 3 bases. The CDR3: CASSLRDRSERGYEQYF. The CDR3 DNA is TGTGCCAGCAGTCTCCGGGACAGGTCTGAAAGGGGCTACGAGCAGTACTTC.

V usage is TRBV25-1 and J usage is TRBJ2-1, with 7 bases aligning to TRBD1. The germline gives CDR1 MGHDK, CDR2 SYGVNS. This CDR3 has 15 residues. Trimming cost V 4 bases and J 6 bases; bases outside gene matches: 9. This chain's CDR3 is CASSGRDRRVNEQFF. CDR3 in DNA: TGTGCCAGCAGTGGTCGGGACAGAAGAGTCAATGAGCAGTTCTTC. Supplemented by reference TRBV25-1 and TRBJ2-1, the full variable domain reads EADIYQTPRYLVIGTGKKITLECSQTMGHDKMYWYQQDPGMELHLIHYSYGVNSTEKGDLSSESTVSRIRTEHFPLTLESARPSHTSQYLCASSGRDRRVNEQFFGPGTRLTVL.

This chain's CDR3 is CASSDNREVDTEAFF. For the CDR3, the DNA is TGTGCCAGCAGTGACAACAGGGAGGTAGACACTGAAGCTTTCTTT. This rearrangement joins TRBV28 to TRBJ1-1; D may be TRBD1 (6 bases). V dropped 5 bases and J dropped 3 bases, with 16 bases sitting between them. The CDR3 sequence is 15 residues long. The V gene's germline CDR1 is MDHEN and CDR2 SYDVKM.

The chain is built from TRBV6-5 and TRBJ1-4; D call uncertain. This CDR3 is built from 15 residues. Germline V gives CDR1 MNHEY, CDR2 SVGAGI. V was shortened by 4 bases and J by 10 bases, with 19 bases between the two germline ends. CDR3 DNA sequence: TGTGCCAGCAGTTCGAGCGAAGGGCATGTGGCAAAACTGTTTTTT. Translated, it gives CASSSSEGHVAKLFF.

This clone was found once. The chain combines TRBV27 with TRBJ1-5; D is undetermined. CDR3 length equals 15 residues. The germline gives CDR1 MNHEY, CDR2 SMNVEV (reference sequence). Trimming removed 0 bases at V and 7 bases at J, with 13 bases between. The DNA for the CDR3 is TGTGCCAGCAGTTTATCGGGAGGAAGTCGGCAGCCCCAGCATTTT. Translating it yields CASSLSGGSRQPQHF.

The rearrangement joins TRBV2 to TRBJ1-1, with D possibly matching TRBD1 (5 bases). CDR3 length: 16 residues. Germline V CDR1 and CDR2: SNHLY, FYNNEI. The V end was cut by 3 bases, the J end by 1 base, with 15 bases between. Written as DNA, the CDR3 is TGTGCCAGCAGTGACTCCTTGGGACGCACGAACACTGAAGCTTTCTTT. As protein: CASSDSLGRTNTEAFF.

The rearrangement links TRBV19 to TRBJ1-1; possibly TRBD1 for D (5 bases). CDR3 length equals 15 residues. Germline lookup yields CDR1 LNHDA and CDR2 SQIVND (reference sequence). The V gene lost 7 bases and the J gene lost 1 base, with 16 bases spanning the gap. CDR3 region: CASTSTGTGNTEAFF. The CDR3 DNA reads TGTGCCAGTACTTCAACGGGGACCGGGAACACTGAAGCTTTCTTT. Together with reference TRBV19 and TRBJ1-1, the CDR3 gives the full variable domain: DGGITQSPKYLFRKEGQNVTLSCEQNLNHDAMYWYRQDPGQGLRLIYYSQIVNDFQKGDIAEGYSVSREKKESFPLTVTSAQKNPTAFYLCASTSTGTGNTEAFFGQGTRLTVV.